What follows describes a single T cell receptor (beta chain). Antigen: not known. The source of the sample is a study of T cells expressing NK-cell markers. Study as a whole: Investigators obtained TCR beta repertoires from sorted CD3+CD56+NKG2C+, CD3+CD56+NKG2C- and CD3+CD56-NKG2C+ T cells. Findings of the study overall: In a group of 5 or 6 donors, dominant NKG2C+ clonotypes represented about 1.0-8% of CD8+ T cells. Where several donors were concerned, these clonotypes also led the CD3+CD56-NKG2C+ fraction.

There are 16 residues in the CDR3. TCRdb re-called the 5' RACE reads and catalogs CDR3 proteins one per entry, DNA excluded. The listing contains 140,000 or so distinct CDR3 sequences. The source of this sequence is a man between 18 and 35 years old in good health. The gene calls are TRBV12-3 or TRBV12-4 and TRBJ2-2; TCRdb gives TRBD1 as the D gene, but with no DNA this cannot be confirmed. Sequencing used blood T cells: a sorted CD56 or NKG2C T cell subset, CD4+ or CD8+ T cells, or bulk PBMC T cells (not recorded which). CDR3 sequence: CASSLNALGGTGELFF.